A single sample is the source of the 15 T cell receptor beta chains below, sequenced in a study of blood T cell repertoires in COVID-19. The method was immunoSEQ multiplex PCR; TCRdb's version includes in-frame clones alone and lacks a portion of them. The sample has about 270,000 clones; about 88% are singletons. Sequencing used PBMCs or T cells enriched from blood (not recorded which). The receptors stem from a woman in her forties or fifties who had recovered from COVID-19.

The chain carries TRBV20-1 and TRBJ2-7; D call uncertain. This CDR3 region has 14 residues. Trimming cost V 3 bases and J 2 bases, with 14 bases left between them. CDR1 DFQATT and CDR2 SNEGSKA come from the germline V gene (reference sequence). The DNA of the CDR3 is TGCAGTGCTAGTTACACCGCCTCCGCCTACGAGCAGTACTTC. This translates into CSASYTASAYEQYF.

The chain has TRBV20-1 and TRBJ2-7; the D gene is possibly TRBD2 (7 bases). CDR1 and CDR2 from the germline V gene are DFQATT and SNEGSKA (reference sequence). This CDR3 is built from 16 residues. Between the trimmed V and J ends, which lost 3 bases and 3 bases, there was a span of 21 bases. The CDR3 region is CSASASGTRPDYEQYF. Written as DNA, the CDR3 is TGCAGTGCTAGTGCAAGCGGGACAAGACCCGACTACGAGCAGTACTTC.

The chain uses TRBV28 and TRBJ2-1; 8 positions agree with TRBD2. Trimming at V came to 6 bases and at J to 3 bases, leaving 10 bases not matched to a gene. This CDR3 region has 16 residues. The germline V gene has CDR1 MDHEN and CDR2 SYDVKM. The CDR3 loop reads CASRTSGEIHYNEQFF. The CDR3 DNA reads TGTGCCAGCAGAACTAGCGGAGAGATCCACTACAATGAGCAGTTCTTC. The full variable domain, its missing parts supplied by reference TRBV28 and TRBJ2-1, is DVKVTQSSRYLVKRTGEKVFLECVQDMDHENMFWYRQDPGLGLRLIYFSYDVKMKEKGDIPEGYSVSREKKERFSLILESASTNQTSMYLCASRTSGEIHYNEQFFGPGTRLTVL.

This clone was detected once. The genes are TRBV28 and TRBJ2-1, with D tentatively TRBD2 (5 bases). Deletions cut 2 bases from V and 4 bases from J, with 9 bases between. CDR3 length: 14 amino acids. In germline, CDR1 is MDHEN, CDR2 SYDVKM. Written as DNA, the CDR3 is TGTGCCAGCAGTTTAGCGGGTCTGTACAATGAGCAGTTCTTC. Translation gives CASSLAGLYNEQFF.

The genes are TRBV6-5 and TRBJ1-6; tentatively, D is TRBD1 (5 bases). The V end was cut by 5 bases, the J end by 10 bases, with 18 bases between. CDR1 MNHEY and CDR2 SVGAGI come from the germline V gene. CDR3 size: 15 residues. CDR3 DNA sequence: TGTGCCAGCAGTCGGACCCTCCCGGGGGGATCACCCCTCCACTTT. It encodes CASSRTLPGGSPLHF.

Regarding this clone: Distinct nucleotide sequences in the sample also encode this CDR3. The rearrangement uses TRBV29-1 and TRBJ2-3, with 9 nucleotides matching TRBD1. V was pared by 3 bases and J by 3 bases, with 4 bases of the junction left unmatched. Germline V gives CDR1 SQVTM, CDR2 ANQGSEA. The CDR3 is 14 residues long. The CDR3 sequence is CSVEAGTGTDTQYF. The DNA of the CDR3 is TGCAGCGTTGAGGCCGGGACAGGGACAGATACGCAGTATTTT.

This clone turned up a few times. The CDR3 sequence is CASNGQGVYNEQFF. The CDR3 nucleotides are TGTGCCAGTAATGGACAGGGAGTTTACAATGAGCAGTTCTTC. The chain is built from TRBV19 and TRBJ2-1; 8 bases are a match to TRBD1. The J segment lost 4 bases and the V segment lost 7 bases, leaving 6 bases of the junction unmatched. Germline assignment: CDR1 LNHDA and CDR2 SQIVND (reference sequence). CDR3 size: 14 residues.

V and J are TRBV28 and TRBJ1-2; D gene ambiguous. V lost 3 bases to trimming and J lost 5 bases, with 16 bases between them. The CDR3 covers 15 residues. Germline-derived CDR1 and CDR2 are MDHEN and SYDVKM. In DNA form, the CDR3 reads TGTGCCAGCAGTTTTCCGCCAGCCACGGGGTATGGCTACACCTTC. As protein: CASSFPPATGYGYTF.

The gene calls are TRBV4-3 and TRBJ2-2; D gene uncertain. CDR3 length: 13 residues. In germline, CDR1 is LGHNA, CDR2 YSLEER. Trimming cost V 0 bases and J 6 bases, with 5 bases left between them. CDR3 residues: CASSQDRAGELFF. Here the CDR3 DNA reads TGCGCCAGCAGCCAAGACCGGGCCGGGGAGCTGTTTTTT.

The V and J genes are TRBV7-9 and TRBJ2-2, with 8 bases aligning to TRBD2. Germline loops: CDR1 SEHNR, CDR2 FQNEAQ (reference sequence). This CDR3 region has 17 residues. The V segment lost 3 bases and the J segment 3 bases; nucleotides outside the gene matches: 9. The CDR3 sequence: CASSFSLGTRDTGELFF. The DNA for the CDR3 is TGTGCCAGCAGCTTCTCTCTGGGGACTAGGGACACCGGGGAGCTGTTTTTT.

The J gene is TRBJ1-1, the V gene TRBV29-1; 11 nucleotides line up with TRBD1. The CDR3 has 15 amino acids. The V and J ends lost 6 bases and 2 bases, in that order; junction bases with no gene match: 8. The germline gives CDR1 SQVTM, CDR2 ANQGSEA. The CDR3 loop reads CSVRTGGPRNTEAFF. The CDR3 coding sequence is TGCAGCGTCAGGACAGGGGGCCCCCGTAACACTGAAGCTTTCTTT.

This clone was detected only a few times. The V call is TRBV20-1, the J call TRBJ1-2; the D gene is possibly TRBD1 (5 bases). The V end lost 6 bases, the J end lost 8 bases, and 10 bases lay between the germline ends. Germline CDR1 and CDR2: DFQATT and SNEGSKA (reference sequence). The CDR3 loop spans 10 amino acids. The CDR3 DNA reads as TGCAGTGCCGGCCGGGGGGGCTACACCTTC. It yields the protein CSAGRGGYTF.

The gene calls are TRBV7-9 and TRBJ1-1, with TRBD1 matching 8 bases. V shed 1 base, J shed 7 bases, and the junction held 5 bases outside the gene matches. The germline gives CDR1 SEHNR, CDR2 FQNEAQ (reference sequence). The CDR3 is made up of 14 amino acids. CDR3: CASSLGGQGGEAFF. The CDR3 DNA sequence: TGTGCCAGCAGCTTAGGTGGACAGGGAGGTGAAGCTTTCTTT.

Written as DNA, the CDR3 is TGTGCCAGCAGCTTAGACTTCGTTCGCACTGAAGCTTTCTTT. It yields the protein CASSLDFVRTEAFF. The genes are TRBV7-9 and TRBJ1-1; D gene uncertain. V gave up 1 base and J gave up 4 bases, with 10 bases separating them. Germline V gene data show CDR1 as SEHNR and CDR2 as FQNEAQ (reference sequence). The length of the CDR3 is 14 residues.

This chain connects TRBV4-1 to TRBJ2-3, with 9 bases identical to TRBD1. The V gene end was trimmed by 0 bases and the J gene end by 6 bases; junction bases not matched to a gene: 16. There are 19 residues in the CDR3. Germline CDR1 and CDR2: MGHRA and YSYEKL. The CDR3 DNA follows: TGCGCCAGCAGCCAAGATCCAACAATTCCGGGACAGGGAAGGGATACGCAGTATTTT. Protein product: CASSQDPTIPGQGRDTQYF.